This T cell receptor (beta chain) stems from a study of T cells in Graves' hyperthyroidism and ophthalmopathy. With regard to this clonotype: As yet, its antigen is unknown.

With 3 bases removed from V and 2 bases from J, the gap between germline ends came to 11 bases. Germline V gene data show CDR1 as DFQATT and CDR2 as SNEGSKA (reference sequence). The length of the CDR3 is 15 residues. Uncontrolled infections, other autoimmune diseases, pregnancy or lactation led to exclusion of patients. The blood sample predates any ophthalmopathy symptoms, coming from first hyperthyroidism diagnosis. Fresh peripheral blood, around 9.2 ml of it, supplied the PBMCs. Template material for amplifying TCR beta CDR3 regions consisted of RNA transcripts. During a first-round RT-PCR of the TCR CDR3, the HTBI primer set was used. One entry per CDR3 protein, called by TCRdb with MiXCR from the multiplex PCR reads. The sample consists of approximately 360,000 distinct CDR3 sequences, about a sixth of them appearing once. Whole-study findings and limits: Model output signaled ophthalmopathy a median about seven months ahead of onset.

The receptor was derived from a young woman with Graves' hyperthyroidism that later progressed to Graves' ophthalmopathy. The V gene is TRBV20-1, the J gene TRBJ2-6, with D maybe TRBD2 (6 bases). Sequencing was performed on blood. CDR3: CSASAGSPGANVLTF. CDR3 sequence (DNA): TGCAGTGCTAGTGCGGGGAGCCCTGGGGCCAACGTCCTGACTTTC.